A single sample gave rise to the 24 T cell receptor beta chains below, sequenced in a study of blood T cell repertoires in COVID-19. The table came from immunoSEQ multiplex PCR; TCRdb's copy has only in-frame clones and leaves some out. The sample yields under 250,000 clones, around nine tenths seen once. The material sequenced was peripheral blood. These TCRs come from an older woman who had recovered from COVID-19.

To note about this clone: The sample has other DNA sequences that encode this CDR3 too. The chain is built from TRBV9 and TRBJ2-7, with 12 bases that match TRBD2. This CDR3 is 15 amino acids long. The junction had 3 bases not matched to a gene; V was cut back by 3 bases and J by 2 bases. Germline loops: CDR1 SGDLS, CDR2 YYNGEE. CDR3 residues: CASSAGLAGTYEQYF. The CDR3, as DNA: TGTGCCAGCAGCGCCGGACTAGCGGGAACCTACGAGCAGTACTTC. The variable domain in full, with the rest retrieved from reference TRBV9 and TRBJ2-7, is DSGVTQTPKHLITATGQRVTLRCSPRSGDLSVYWYQQSLDQGLQFLIQYYNGEERAKGNILERFSAQQFPDLHSELNLSSLELGDSALYFCASSAGLAGTYEQYFGPGTRLTVT.

CDR3 loop: CASSWTGPLSEAFF. In DNA, the CDR3 is TGTGCCAGCAGCTGGACAGGCCCTCTCTCAGAAGCTTTCTTT. The V call is TRBV7-2, the J call TRBJ1-1; 7 bases are a match to TRBD1. V shed 4 bases, J shed 8 bases, and the junction held 10 bases outside the gene matches. CDR1 SGHTA and CDR2 FQGNSA come from the germline V gene. This CDR3 is 14 amino acids long.

The rearrangement uses TRBV6-1 and TRBJ2-3, with D possibly matching TRBD2 (5 bases). The ends were cut back, 3 bases at V and 8 bases at J, with 18 bases in the middle. Per the germline V gene, CDR1 is MNHNS and CDR2 is SASEGT. This CDR3 has 15 residues. CDR3 sequence reads: CASSEALLAGVTQYF. The CDR3 DNA reads TGTGCCAGCAGTGAGGCATTGCTAGCCGGGGTTACGCAGTATTTT.

The rearrangement links TRBV5-3 to TRBJ1-2; 8 nucleotides line up with TRBD1. TRBV5-3 is an open reading frame whose function is uncertain. The CDR3 totals 19 residues. J was trimmed by 0 bases and V by 1 base; bases with no gene match: 14. In nucleotides, the CDR3 is TGTGCCAGAAGCTTGAAACCTCCTGTGGGGGGACAGGCTAACTATGGCTACACCTTC. This codes for CARSLKPPVGGQANYGYTF.

The chain has TRBV11-3 and TRBJ2-2, with no clear D. CDR1 and CDR2 (germline): SGHNT, YENEEA. Deletions cut 5 bases from V and 4 bases from J, with 11 bases between. The CDR3 loop spans 14 amino acids. The CDR3 DNA sequence: TGTGCCAGCAGCCCCTTCCACGGCACCGGGGAGCTGTTTTTT. It is translated as CASSPFHGTGELFF.

The chain carries TRBV3-1 (or the pseudogene TRBV3-2) and TRBJ2-5; D gene uncertain. Germline CDR1 is LGHDT and CDR2 is YNNKEL (reference sequence). The V end was cut by 1 base, the J end by 5 bases, with 11 bases between. The CDR3 runs 14 residues. CDR3 bases: TGTGCCAGCAGCCAAGGAATCACTTCGGAGACCCAGTACTTC. This codes for CASSQGITSETQYF.

This chain links TRBV29-1 with TRBJ1-1, with 7 bases lining up with TRBD1. Trimming at V came to 7 bases and at J to 4 bases, leaving 9 bases not matched to a gene. This CDR3 has 13 amino acids. Per the germline V gene, CDR1 is SQVTM and CDR2 is ANQGSEA. The CDR3 loop reads CSAEEGAATEAFF. The CDR3 nucleotides read TGCAGCGCCGAGGAGGGGGCCGCCACTGAAGCTTTCTTT.

This clone was counted a single time. The rearrangement links TRBV4-1 to TRBJ2-5; a possible D gene is TRBD2 (6 bases). The CDR3 consists of 17 residues. V lost 3 bases to trimming and J lost 1 base, with 18 bases between them. The germline V gene encodes CDR1 MGHRA and CDR2 YSYEKL. In DNA, the CDR3 is TGCGCCAGCAGCCAGTCTACTAGCCAGGGCTTCCAAGAGACCCAGTACTTC. Protein: CASSQSTSQGFQETQYF.

V is TRBV2 and J is TRBJ1-2, with TRBD1 as a possible D gene (6 bases). CDR3 size: 14 residues. Germline V gives CDR1 SNHLY, CDR2 FYNNEI. Trimming pared 0 bases from V and 6 bases from J, leaving 11 bases between. DNA for the CDR3: TGTGCCAGCAGTGAAGCCCAGGGGTGGGATGGCTACACCTTC. It encodes CASSEAQGWDGYTF.

This chain joins TRBV18 and TRBJ1-5, with D hard to call. This CDR3 is 13 amino acids long. The V gene lost 4 bases and the J gene lost 0 bases, with 4 bases spanning the gap. Looked up from germline, CDR1 is KGHSH and CDR2 is LQKENI. CDR3 loop: CASSQHSNQPQHF. The CDR3 DNA sequence: TGTGCCAGCTCACAACATAGCAATCAGCCCCAGCATTTT.

The chain has TRBV7-8 and TRBJ1-1, with 8 bases aligning to TRBD1. This CDR3 contains 16 residues. V lost 6 bases, J lost 0 bases, and 9 bases stayed unmatched. Germline V gene data show CDR1 as SGHVS and CDR2 as FQNEAQ. The CDR3 protein is CASRTGTGALNTEAFF. In DNA, the CDR3 is TGTGCCAGCAGGACAGGGACAGGCGCATTGAACACTGAAGCTTTCTTT.

J is TRBJ2-7 and V is TRBV7-6; 7 positions match TRBD2. The CDR3 length is 12 residues. V trimming: 8 bases; J trimming: 7 bases; junction bases outside the gene matches: 8. CDR1 is SGHVS and CDR2 is FNYEAQ in the germline V gene. In DNA form, the CDR3 reads TGTGCCAGCGGGGGGAGGGCGAGTGAGCAGTACTTC. The encoded protein is CASGGRASEQYF. Together with reference TRBV7-6 and TRBJ2-7, the CDR3 gives the full variable domain: GAGVSQSPRYKVTKRGQDVALRCDPISGHVSLYWYRQALGQGPEFLTYFNYEAQQDKSGLPNDRFSAERPEGSISTLTIQRTEQRDSAMYRCASGGRASEQYFGPGTRLTVT.

This sequence joins TRBV18 and TRBJ1-4; D is unclear. CDR1 and CDR2 (germline): KGHSH, LQKENI. Trimming pared 4 bases from V and 8 bases from J, leaving 14 bases between. The CDR3 loop spans 14 amino acids. CDR3 nucleotide sequence: TGTGCCAGCTCACTCCGGGAGGAAGGGGAAAAACTGTTTTTT. It encodes CASSLREEGEKLFF.

This chain uses TRBV6-5 with TRBJ2-5; a weak D match, TRBD2 (6 bases). V lost 7 bases and J lost 7, with 16 bases in between. The CDR3 has 13 amino acids. CDR1 is MNHEY and CDR2 is SVGAGI in the germline V gene. CDR3 residues: CASTRNGRGTQYF. The DNA of the CDR3 is TGTGCCAGCACCAGGAACGGGCGGGGGACCCAGTACTTC.

This clone was seen a single time. The CDR3 is CASSSGQGAYEKLFF. As DNA, the CDR3 is TGTGCCAGCAGTTCGGGACAGGGGGCCTATGAAAAACTGTTTTTT. The V call is TRBV2, the J call TRBJ1-4, with 12 bases matching TRBD1. From germline, CDR1 is SNHLY and CDR2 FYNNEI. Trimming took 5 bases from V and 6 from J; bases not matched to a gene: 4. The CDR3 covers 15 residues.

The chain links TRBV6-5 to TRBJ2-2, with TRBD1 matching over 7 bases. The CDR3 runs to 15 residues. Germline V CDR1 and CDR2: MNHEY, SVGAGI. V lost 6 bases and J lost 0; bases outside the gene matches: 4. The CDR3 DNA reads TGTGCCAGCAGGCAAACAGGGGCGAACACCGGGGAGCTGTTTTTT. Protein: CASRQTGANTGELFF.

This clone occurred once. The rearrangement links TRBV7-2 to TRBJ2-7, with 8 bases fitting TRBD2. The V and J ends lost 1 base and 4 bases, in that order; junction bases with no gene match: 9. The CDR3 consists of 16 residues. Germline CDR1 and CDR2: SGHTA and FQGNSA. The CDR3 DNA sequence: TGTGCCAGCAGCTTAGATAGAACTAGCGGCTTATACGAGCAGTACTTC. This translates into CASSLDRTSGLYEQYF.

The chain is built from TRBV7-3 and TRBJ1-1; D may be TRBD1 (6 bases). Germline values: CDR1 SGHTA, CDR2 FQGTGA. The CDR3 covers 14 residues. The germline V and J ends were trimmed by 5 bases and 1 base, with 11 bases remaining between them. CDR3: CASSQGSSNTEAFF. As DNA, the CDR3 is TGTGCCAGCAGCCAGGGGAGCTCGAACACTGAAGCTTTCTTT.

The chain links TRBV6-2 or TRBV6-3 to TRBJ1-5; D perhaps matches TRBD1 (5 bases). Trimming stripped 3 bases from V and 1 base from J, with 16 bases between. The CDR3 contains 17 residues. CDR1 is MNHEY, CDR2 SVGEGT, per germline. Here the CDR3 DNA reads TGTGCCAGCAGTTATTGGTTGGGTAGACAGAGCAATCAGCCCCAGCATTTT. Its translation is CASSYWLGRQSNQPQHF.

This CDR3 reads CAISTGTGGGDTEAFF. CDR3 DNA sequence: TGTGCCATCAGCACAGGGACAGGGGGAGGGGACACTGAAGCTTTCTTT. V usage is TRBV10-3 and J usage is TRBJ1-1; 11 nucleotides line up with TRBD1. Germline V gene sequence: CDR1 ENHRY, CDR2 SYGVKD. Trimming at V came to 6 bases and at J to 3 bases, leaving 9 bases not matched to a gene. This CDR3 is built from 16 residues.

This sequence joins TRBV27 and TRBJ1-6; 9 nucleotides line up with TRBD1. Germline V gives CDR1 MNHEY, CDR2 SMNVEV (reference sequence). V lost 5 bases to trimming and J lost 0 bases; unmatched junction nucleotides: 5. The CDR3 sequence is 17 residues long. The CDR3, as DNA: TGTGCCAGCAGTCGGGGACAGGGTAACTCCTATAATTCACCCCTCCACTTT. The encoded protein is CASSRGQGNSYNSPLHF.

The chain uses TRBV27 and TRBJ1-2, with 9 bases fitting TRBD1. V was clipped by 8 bases and J by 2 bases; unmatched bases: 6. Germline V lookup: CDR1 MNHEY, CDR2 SMNVEV (reference sequence). The CDR3 is 14 amino acids. The CDR3 spells CASARTGENYGYTF. The CDR3 DNA follows: TGTGCCAGCGCCCGGACAGGGGAAAACTATGGCTACACCTTC.

This CDR3 is CATSDSRTGNYGYTF. The CDR3 coding sequence is TGTGCCACCAGTGACTCTAGGACTGGTAACTATGGCTACACCTTC. The V call is TRBV24-1, the J call TRBJ1-2; no clear D gene. The CDR3 consists of 15 residues. Trimming removed 4 bases from V and 1 base from J, with 12 bases in between. The germline V gene has CDR1 KGHDR and CDR2 SFDVKD.

This clone appeared a few times. The V gene is TRBV5-5, the J gene TRBJ2-3; D is possibly TRBD1 (5 bases). In germline, CDR1 is SGHKS, CDR2 YYEKEE (reference sequence). V lost 2 bases and J 3 bases, leaving 7 bases between the germline ends. The CDR3 covers 13 residues. CDR3 region: CASSLPGTDTQYF. DNA for the CDR3: TGTGCCAGCAGCTTACCAGGGACAGATACGCAGTATTTT.